Given below is one T cell receptor beta chain in context. This entry belongs to a study of shared clonotypes between healthy human individuals. Sequencing was performed with immunoSEQ multiplex PCR; in TCRdb, only in-frame clones are kept and a portion is missing. The table has roughly 1,500,000 clones, approximately 98% seen once. V gave up 7 bases and J gave up 4 bases, with 18 bases separating them. The CDR3 spans 15 residues. Germline CDR1 reads MNHEY; CDR2 reads SVGAGI. Material: naive CD4+ T cells sorted from blood. The subset is: CD45RA+ positively selected. This sequence joins TRBV6-5 and TRBJ2-3, with D possibly matching TRBD1 (6 bases). The source is a man aged 30 to 45 in good health. Written as DNA, the CDR3 is TGTGCCAGCACCCCCAGAGGGGGATGGGCAGATACGCAGTATTTT. This codes for CASTPRGGWADTQYF.